This T cell receptor (beta chain) comes out of a study of CD8+CD57+ T cells in acquired aplastic anemia. Genomic DNA acted as the template from which TCR beta VDJ combination and CDR3 sequence profiling were carried out. MiXCR was run by TCRdb on the reads, yielding one entry per CDR3 protein. The sample has approximately 250,000 distinct CDR3 sequences, roughly 80% seen once. Trimming left V 0 bases short and J 8 bases short, with 13 bases between. The germline gives CDR1 SGHRS, CDR2 YFSETQ. The CDR3 is 14 amino acids. Sequenced patients had shown CD8+CD57+ cell expansion by flow cytometry. Sequenced material: sorted CD4+, CD8+, or CD8+CD57+ T cells (not recorded which) from PBMCs. The receptor was derived from a human donor with aplastic anemia. The rearrangement links TRBV5-1 to TRBJ2-3; D unclear. The CDR3 DNA reads TGCGCCAGCAGCTTGGCGATGGATGAAGCTACGCAGTATTTT. Residues: CASSLAMDEATQYF.